This passage covers 10 T cell receptor beta chains from one sample sequenced in a study of T cell responses to AZD1222 COVID-19 vaccine. Assay: immunoSEQ multiplex PCR; the TCRdb copy retains only in-frame clones and omits some. Of over 110,000 clones detected, roughly 90% appear once; the ten largest clones hold 1.5% to 2%. This material consisted of peripheral blood, taken 28 days after the second AZD1222 dose. The source of these receptors is an adult who received the AZD1222 COVID-19 vaccine.

The rearrangement links TRBV7-3 to TRBJ2-2; 7 bases map to TRBD1. V was clipped by 4 bases and J by 2 bases; unmatched bases: 7. The CDR3 contains 16 residues. Germline lookup yields CDR1 SGHTA and CDR2 FQGTGA. The CDR3 nucleotides are TGTGCCAGCAGCTCCATCGGACAGGCCAACACCGGGGAGCTGTTTTTT. Amino acid sequence: CASSSIGQANTGELFF. The variable domain in full, with the rest retrieved from reference TRBV7-3 and TRBJ2-2, is GAGVSQTPSNKVTEKGKYVELRCDPISGHTALYWYRQSLGQGPEFLIYFQGTGAADDSGLPNDRFFAVRPEGSVSTLKIQRTERGDSAVYLCASSSIGQANTGELFFGEGSRLTVL.

V is TRBV18 and J is TRBJ2-2; 8 bases map to TRBD1. This CDR3 region has 14 residues. Trimming at V came to 6 bases and at J to 6 bases, leaving 6 bases not matched to a gene. Per the germline V gene, CDR1 is KGHSH and CDR2 is LQKENI. Here the CDR3 reads CASSPRQGPGELFF. CDR3 in DNA: TGTGCCAGCTCCCCTCGACAGGGGCCCGGGGAGCTGTTTTTT.

The chain carries TRBV28 and TRBJ1-1; D is unclear. This CDR3 comprises 14 residues. The germline V gene has CDR1 MDHEN and CDR2 SYDVKM. Trimming left V 4 bases short and J 1 base short, with 10 bases between. The CDR3 DNA is TGTGCCAGCAGTTCCCCCCCGGGGAACACTGAAGCTTTCTTT. Its protein product is CASSSPPGNTEAFF.

The gene calls are TRBV19 and TRBJ1-2; TRBD1 is a possible D gene (6 bases). V lost 3 bases and J lost 7, with 12 bases in between. CDR3 length: 13 amino acids. Germline V CDR1 and CDR2: LNHDA, SQIVND (reference sequence). CDR3 sequence: CASSIRGGLGYTF. The CDR3 nucleotides read TGTGCCAGTAGTATTCGGGGGGGCCTTGGCTACACCTTC.

The chain couples TRBV30 to TRBJ2-3; TRBD1 might be the D (7 bases). Trimming took off 3 bases at V and 2 bases at J, with 21 bases between the two ends. The CDR3 covers 17 residues. Germline CDR1 reads GTSNPN; CDR2 reads SVGIG (reference sequence). In DNA form, the CDR3 reads TGTGCCTGGAGGGCCAGAGGCGGAGGGGGCAACACAGATACGCAGTATTTT. This sequence encodes CAWRARGGGGNTDTQYF.

The CDR3 nucleotides are TGTGCCAGCAGCCCCCGACAGGGTCGGAACACTGAAGCTTTCTTT. Its protein is CASSPRQGRNTEAFF. V usage is TRBV7-6 and J usage is TRBJ1-1; 7 nucleotides line up with TRBD1. V shed 5 bases and J 1 base; nucleotides not matched to a gene: 7. This CDR3 has 15 residues. CDR1 SGHVS and CDR2 FNYEAQ come from the germline V gene.

The chain recombines TRBV30 with TRBJ1-2; D might be TRBD1 (5 bases). This CDR3 has 15 amino acids. CDR1 GTSNPN and CDR2 SVGIG come from the germline V gene (reference sequence). The germline V and J ends were trimmed by 4 bases and 0 bases, with 15 bases remaining between them. CDR3 protein: CAWTPRVTANYGYTF. The DNA for the CDR3 is TGTGCCTGGACTCCCAGGGTGACAGCTAACTATGGCTACACCTTC.

This chain uses TRBV7-8 with TRBJ2-7; 7 bases line up with TRBD2. Germline trimming cut 6 bases from V and 2 bases from J; bases unmatched to any gene: 13. The CDR3 loop spans 16 amino acids. CDR1 is SGHVS and CDR2 is FQNEAQ in the germline V gene. The CDR3 region has the DNA TGTGCCAGCAGTTCAATAGCGGGTACGGGAACCTACGAGCAGTACTTC. It is translated as CASSSIAGTGTYEQYF. Full variable domain (missing parts from reference TRBV7-8 and TRBJ2-7): GAGVSQSPRYKVAKRGQDVALRCDPISGHVSLFWYQQALGQGPEFLTYFQNEAQLDKSGLPSDRFFAERPEGSVSTLKIQRTQQEDSAVYLCASSSIAGTGTYEQYFGPGTRLTVT.

This sequence joins TRBV9 and TRBJ1-1; D gene unclear. This CDR3 is built from 13 residues. V was cut by 0 bases and J by 4 bases, with 7 bases left in between. Per germline, CDR1 SGDLS and CDR2 YYNGEE. The CDR3 coding sequence is TGTGCCAGCAGCGTAGGGGGTATCACTGAAGCTTTCTTT. Residues: CASSVGGITEAFF.

V is TRBV28 and J is TRBJ1-2; TRBD1 might be the D (5 bases). This CDR3 is 14 amino acids long. CDR1 MDHEN and CDR2 SYDVKM come from the germline V gene. V lost 1 base, J lost 2 bases, and 8 bases lay in between. The CDR3 spells CASSLSPGNYGYTF. CDR3 coding DNA: TGTGCCAGCAGTTTATCCCCAGGGAACTATGGCTACACCTTC.